This T cell receptor (beta chain) was retrieved from a study of brain T cells in children with intractable seizures. This table comes from immunoSEQ multiplex PCR, and its TCRdb copy is limited to in-frame clones, with some not included. The sample lists over 95,000 clones; 90% to 95% were seen once. With respect to this clone: Its matching antigen is unknown.

Surgery cases with the highest brain T cell transcript signatures were chosen for sequencing. Patients received at least one anti-epileptic drug before surgery. Overall study results and limits: Pre-surgery blood may have been undersampled, hiding some clones.

The germline gives CDR1 MGHRA, CDR2 YSYEKL. This CDR3 has 15 residues. J lost 3 bases, V lost 1 base, and 4 bases had no gene match. This sequence joins TRBV4-1 and TRBJ2-7; TRBD2 matches 9 bases. The starting material was peripheral blood, obtained at surgery. This clonotype was sampled from a boy under two years old with hemimegalencephaly and intractable seizures. Here the CDR3 reads CASSQGTSGHYEQYF. The CDR3 DNA reads as TGCGCCAGCAGCCAAGGTACTAGCGGGCACTACGAGCAGTACTTC.